What follows is one T cell receptor (beta chain) and its context. The length of the CDR3 is 11 residues. Germline lookup yields CDR1 MNHEY and CDR2 SVGAGI. This entry comes from a study of blood T cell repertoires in COVID-19. Across the whole study: Sample material is recorded as cDNA or gDNA derived from T cells, B-cell-depleted T cells, or PBMCs.

In the authors' workflow: It was from reference gene primer amplification that nucleated cell counts were estimated. Only in-frame clones appear in the TCRdb table, and some are missing; sequencing was by immunoSEQ multiplex PCR. The DNA gave D and trimming, while V, J and clone size come from that table. Among about 150,000 clones, over 70% were seen once, and the ten largest hold roughly 0.58%. The specimen sequenced was peripheral blood. The source of this sequence is a man aged 55 to 70 with acute or convalescent COVID-19. The J gene is TRBJ2-7, the V gene TRBV6-5, with 7 bases fitting TRBD1. The chain's CDR3 is CGTTGAYEQYF. In nucleotides, the CDR3 is TGTGGTACCACAGGGGCCTACGAGCAGTACTTC.